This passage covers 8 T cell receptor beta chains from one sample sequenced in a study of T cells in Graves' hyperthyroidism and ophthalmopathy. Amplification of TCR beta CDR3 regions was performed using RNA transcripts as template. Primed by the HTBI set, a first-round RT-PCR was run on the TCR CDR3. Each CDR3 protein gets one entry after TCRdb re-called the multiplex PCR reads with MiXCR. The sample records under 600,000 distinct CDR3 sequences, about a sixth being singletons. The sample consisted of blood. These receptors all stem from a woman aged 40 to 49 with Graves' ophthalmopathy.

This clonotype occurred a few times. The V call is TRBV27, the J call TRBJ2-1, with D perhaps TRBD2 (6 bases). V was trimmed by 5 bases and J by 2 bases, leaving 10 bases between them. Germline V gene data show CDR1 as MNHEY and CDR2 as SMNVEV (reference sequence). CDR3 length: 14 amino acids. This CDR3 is CASSGGTAYNEQFF. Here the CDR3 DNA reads TGTGCCAGCAGTGGCGGGACCGCCTACAATGAGCAGTTCTTC.

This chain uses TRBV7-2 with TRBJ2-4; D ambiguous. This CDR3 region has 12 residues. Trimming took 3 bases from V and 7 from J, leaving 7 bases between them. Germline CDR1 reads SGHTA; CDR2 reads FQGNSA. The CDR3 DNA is TGTGCCAGCAGCTTTGGGTTTAACATTCAGTACTTC. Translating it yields CASSFGFNIQYF.

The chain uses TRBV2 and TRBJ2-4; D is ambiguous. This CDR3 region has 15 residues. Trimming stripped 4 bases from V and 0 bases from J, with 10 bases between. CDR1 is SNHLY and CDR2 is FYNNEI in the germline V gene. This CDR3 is CASSGEALAKNIQYF. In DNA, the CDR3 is TGTGCCAGCAGTGGAGAAGCACTAGCCAAAAACATTCAGTACTTC.

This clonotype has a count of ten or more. The CDR3 DNA follows: TGTGCCTGGGACATGGGACAGGGGGAATCGTGGAAACTGTTTTTT. Its protein is CAWDMGQGESWKLFF. This chain links TRBV30 with TRBJ1-4, with TRBD1 matching 11 bases. The CDR3 contains 15 residues. The V segment lost 5 bases and the J segment 11 bases; nucleotides outside the gene matches: 13. Germline V lookup: CDR1 GTSNPN, CDR2 SVGIG (reference sequence). The variable domain in full, completed from reference TRBV30 and TRBJ1-4, reads SQTIHQWPATLVQPVGSPLSLECTVEGTSNPNLYWYRQAAGRGLQLLFYSVGIGQISSEVPQNLSASRPQDRQFILSSKKLLLSDSGFYLCAWDMGQGESWKLFFGSGTQLSVL.

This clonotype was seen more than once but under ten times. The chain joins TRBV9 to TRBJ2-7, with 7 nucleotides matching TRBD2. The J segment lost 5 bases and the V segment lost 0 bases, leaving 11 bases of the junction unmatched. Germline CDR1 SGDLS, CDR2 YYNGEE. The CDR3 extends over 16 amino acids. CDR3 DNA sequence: TGTGCCAGCAGCGTAGGGGGAGGGGAGGGTTCGAACGAGCAGTACTTC. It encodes CASSVGGGEGSNEQYF.

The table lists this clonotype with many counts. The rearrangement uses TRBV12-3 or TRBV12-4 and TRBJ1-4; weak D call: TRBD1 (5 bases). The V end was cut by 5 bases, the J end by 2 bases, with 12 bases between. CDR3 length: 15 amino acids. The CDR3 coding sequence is TGTGCCAGCAGTGTACCGGGACGTACTAATGAAAAACTGTTTTTT. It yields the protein CASSVPGRTNEKLFF.

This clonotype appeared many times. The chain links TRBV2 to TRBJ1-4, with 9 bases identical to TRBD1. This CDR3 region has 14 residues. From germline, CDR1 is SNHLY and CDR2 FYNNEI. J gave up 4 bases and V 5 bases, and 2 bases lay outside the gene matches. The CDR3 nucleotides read TGTGCCAGCAGTAGGGACAGGGTTAATGAAAAACTGTTTTTT. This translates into CASSRDRVNEKLFF.

The CDR3 DNA is TGTGCCAGCAGCCAAGACCCGGCAACCCAAGAGACCCAGTACTTC. It yields the protein CASSQDPATQETQYF. The chain recombines TRBV3-1 with TRBJ2-5; D is unresolved. V lost 0 bases to trimming and J lost 1 base, with 9 bases between them. The germline CDR1 and CDR2 sequences are LGHDT and YNNKEL (reference sequence). CDR3 length: 15 residues.